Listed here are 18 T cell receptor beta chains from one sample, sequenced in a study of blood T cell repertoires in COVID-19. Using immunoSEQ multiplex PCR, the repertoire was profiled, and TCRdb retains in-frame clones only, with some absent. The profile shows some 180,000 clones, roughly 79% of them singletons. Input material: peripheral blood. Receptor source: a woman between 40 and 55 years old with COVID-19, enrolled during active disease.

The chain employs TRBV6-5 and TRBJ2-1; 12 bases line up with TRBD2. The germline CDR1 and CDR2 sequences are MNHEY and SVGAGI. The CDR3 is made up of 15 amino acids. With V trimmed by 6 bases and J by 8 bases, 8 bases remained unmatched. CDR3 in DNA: TGTGCCAGCAGCGGACTAGCGGGGACCGTTGATGAGCAGTTCTTC. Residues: CASSGLAGTVDEQFF.

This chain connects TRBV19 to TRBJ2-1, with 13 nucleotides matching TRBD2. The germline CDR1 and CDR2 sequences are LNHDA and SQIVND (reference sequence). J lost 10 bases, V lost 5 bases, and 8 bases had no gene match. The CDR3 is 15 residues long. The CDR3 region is CASSATSGRVEEQFF. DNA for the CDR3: TGTGCCAGTAGTGCTACTAGCGGGAGGGTTGAGGAGCAGTTCTTC. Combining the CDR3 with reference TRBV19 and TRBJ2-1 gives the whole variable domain DGGITQSPKYLFRKEGQNVTLSCEQNLNHDAMYWYRQDPGQGLRLIYYSQIVNDFQKGDIAEGYSVSREKKESFPLTVTSAQKNPTAFYLCASSATSGRVEEQFFGPGTRLTVL.

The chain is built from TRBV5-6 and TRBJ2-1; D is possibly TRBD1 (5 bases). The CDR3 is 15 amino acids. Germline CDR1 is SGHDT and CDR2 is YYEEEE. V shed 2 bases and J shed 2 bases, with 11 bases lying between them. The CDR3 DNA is TGTGCCAGCAGCTTTCAGGGTGCCCCCTACAATGAGCAGTTCTTC. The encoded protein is CASSFQGAPYNEQFF.

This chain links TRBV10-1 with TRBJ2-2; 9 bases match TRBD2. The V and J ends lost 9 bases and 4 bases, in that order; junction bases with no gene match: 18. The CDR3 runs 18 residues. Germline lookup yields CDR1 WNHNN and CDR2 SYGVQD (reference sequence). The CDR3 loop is CARPRVTLTSGFTGELFF. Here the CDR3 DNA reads TGCGCCAGACCAAGAGTAACGCTGACTAGCGGATTCACCGGGGAGCTGTTTTTT.

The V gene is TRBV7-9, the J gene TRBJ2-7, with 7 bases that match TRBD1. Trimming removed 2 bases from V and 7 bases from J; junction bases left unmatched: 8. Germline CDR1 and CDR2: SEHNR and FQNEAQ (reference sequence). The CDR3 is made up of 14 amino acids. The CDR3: CASSLRTGPGEQYF. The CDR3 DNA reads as TGTGCCAGCAGCTTAAGGACAGGCCCTGGGGAGCAGTACTTC.

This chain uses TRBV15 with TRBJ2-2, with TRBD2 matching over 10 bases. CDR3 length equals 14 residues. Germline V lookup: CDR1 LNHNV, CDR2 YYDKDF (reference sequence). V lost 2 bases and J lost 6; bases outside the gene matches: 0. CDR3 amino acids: CATSRLAGAGELFF. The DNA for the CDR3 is TGTGCCACCAGCAGACTAGCGGGGGCCGGGGAGCTGTTTTTT.

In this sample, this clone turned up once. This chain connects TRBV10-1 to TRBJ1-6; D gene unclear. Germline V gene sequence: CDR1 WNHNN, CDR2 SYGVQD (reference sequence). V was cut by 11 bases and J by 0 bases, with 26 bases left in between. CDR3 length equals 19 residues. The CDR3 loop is CAAVGSRRSSSSYNSPLHF. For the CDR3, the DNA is TGCGCCGCAGTTGGGAGCCGGAGAAGTTCGAGCTCCTATAATTCACCCCTCCACTTT.

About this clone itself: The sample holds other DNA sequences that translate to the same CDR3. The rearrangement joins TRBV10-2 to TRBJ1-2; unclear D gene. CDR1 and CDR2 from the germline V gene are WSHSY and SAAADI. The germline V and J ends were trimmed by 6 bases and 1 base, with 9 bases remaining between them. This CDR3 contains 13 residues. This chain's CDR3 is CASSGRVNYGYTF. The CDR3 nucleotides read TGCGCCAGCAGCGGTAGAGTTAACTATGGCTACACCTTC.

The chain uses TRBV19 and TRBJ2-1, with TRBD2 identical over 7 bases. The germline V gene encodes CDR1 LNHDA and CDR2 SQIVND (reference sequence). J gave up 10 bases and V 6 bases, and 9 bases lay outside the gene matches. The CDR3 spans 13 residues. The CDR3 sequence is CASRMGGEAEQFF. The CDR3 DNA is TGTGCCAGTAGGATGGGAGGGGAAGCCGAGCAGTTCTTC.

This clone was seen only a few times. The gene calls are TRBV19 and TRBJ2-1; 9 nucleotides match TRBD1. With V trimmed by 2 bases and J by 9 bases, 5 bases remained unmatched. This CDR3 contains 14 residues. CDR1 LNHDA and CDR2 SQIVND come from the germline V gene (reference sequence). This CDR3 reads CASSISQGAGEQFF. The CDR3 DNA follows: TGTGCCAGTAGTATATCACAGGGGGCGGGTGAGCAGTTCTTC.

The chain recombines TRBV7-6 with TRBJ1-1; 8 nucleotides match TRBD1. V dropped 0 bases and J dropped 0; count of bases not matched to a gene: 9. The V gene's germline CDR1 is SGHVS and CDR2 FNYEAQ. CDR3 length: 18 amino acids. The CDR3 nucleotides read TGTGCCAGCAGCTTAGCCCCCGGACAGGGTGGGTTGAACACTGAAGCTTTCTTT. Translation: CASSLAPGQGGLNTEAFF.

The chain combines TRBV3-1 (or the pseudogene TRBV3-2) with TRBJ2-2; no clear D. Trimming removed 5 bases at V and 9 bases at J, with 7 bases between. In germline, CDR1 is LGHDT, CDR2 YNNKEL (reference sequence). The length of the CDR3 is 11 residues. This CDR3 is CASSFSRELFF. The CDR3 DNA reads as TGTGCCAGCAGCTTCTCCCGGGAGCTGTTTTTT.

The CDR3 DNA reads as TGTGCCAGCAGCCGAGGGTCTGGGACTACCAATACGCAGTATTTT. Its translation: CASSRGSGTTNTQYF. The chain uses TRBV11-3 and TRBJ2-3, with 7 bases identical to TRBD2. V lost 5 bases, J lost 7 bases, and 12 bases stayed unmatched. Germline CDR1 and CDR2: SGHNT and YENEEA. CDR3 length equals 15 residues.

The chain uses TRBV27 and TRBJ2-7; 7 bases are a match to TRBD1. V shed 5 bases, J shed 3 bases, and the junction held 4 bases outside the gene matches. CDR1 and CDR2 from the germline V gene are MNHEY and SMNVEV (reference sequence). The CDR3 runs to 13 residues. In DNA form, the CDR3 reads TGTGCCAGCAGTGGAAGGGACAGCTACGAGCAGTACTTC. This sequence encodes CASSGRDSYEQYF.

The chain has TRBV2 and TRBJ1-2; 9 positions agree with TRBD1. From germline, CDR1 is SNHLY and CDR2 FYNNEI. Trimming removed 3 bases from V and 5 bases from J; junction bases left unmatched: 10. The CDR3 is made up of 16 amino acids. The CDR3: CASSESGQGDGYGYTF. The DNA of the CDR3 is TGTGCCAGCAGTGAGTCGGGACAGGGAGATGGGTATGGCTACACCTTC.

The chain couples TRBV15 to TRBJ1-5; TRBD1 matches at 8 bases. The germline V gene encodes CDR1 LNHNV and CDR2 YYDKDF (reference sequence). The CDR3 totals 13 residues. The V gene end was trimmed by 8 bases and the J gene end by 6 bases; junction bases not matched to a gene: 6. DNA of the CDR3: TGTGCCACCGGACAGGGCGTAGGTCAGCCCCAGCATTTT. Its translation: CATGQGVGQPQHF.

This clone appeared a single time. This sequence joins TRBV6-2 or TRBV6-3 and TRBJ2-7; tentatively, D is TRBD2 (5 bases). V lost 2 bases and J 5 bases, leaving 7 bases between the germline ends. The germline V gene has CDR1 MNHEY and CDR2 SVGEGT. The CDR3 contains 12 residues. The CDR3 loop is CASSYMEDEQYF. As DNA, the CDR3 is TGTGCCAGCAGTTACATGGAGGACGAGCAGTACTTC.

The CDR3 coding sequence is TGTGCCAGCAGCTTGGCCAGGGGCTACGAGCAGTACTTC. Its protein is CASSLARGYEQYF. This sequence joins TRBV5-6 and TRBJ2-7; TRBD1 might be the D (6 bases). V was pared by 0 bases and J by 3 bases, with 7 bases between. Germline CDR1 reads SGHDT; CDR2 reads YYEEEE. The CDR3 is 13 residues long.